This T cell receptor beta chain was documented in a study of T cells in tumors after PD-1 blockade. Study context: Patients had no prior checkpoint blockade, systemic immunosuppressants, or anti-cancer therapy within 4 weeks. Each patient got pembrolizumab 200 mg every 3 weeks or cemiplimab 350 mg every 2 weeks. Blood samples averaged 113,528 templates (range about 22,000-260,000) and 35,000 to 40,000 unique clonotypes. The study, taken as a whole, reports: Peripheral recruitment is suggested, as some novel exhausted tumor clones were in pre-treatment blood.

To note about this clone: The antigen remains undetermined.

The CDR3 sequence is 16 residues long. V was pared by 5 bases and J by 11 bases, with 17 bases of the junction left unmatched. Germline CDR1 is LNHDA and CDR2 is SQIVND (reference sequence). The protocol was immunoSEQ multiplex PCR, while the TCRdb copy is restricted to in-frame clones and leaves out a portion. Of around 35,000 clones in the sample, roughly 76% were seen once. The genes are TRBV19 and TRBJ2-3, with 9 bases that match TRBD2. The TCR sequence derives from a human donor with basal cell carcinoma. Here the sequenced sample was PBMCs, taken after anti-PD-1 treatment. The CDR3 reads CASSFSSGAGFGEQYF. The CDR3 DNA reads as TGTGCCAGTAGTTTCTCTAGCGGGGCCGGTTTCGGGGAGCAGTATTTT.